A single sample is the source of the 6 T cell receptor beta chains below, sequenced in a study of shared clonotypes between healthy human individuals. Produced via immunoSEQ multiplex PCR; TCRdb's table is partial and in-frame only. The profile shows approximately 400,000 clones, 90% to 97% of them singletons. Source material: memory CD8+ T cells sorted from blood. Subset here: CD45RO+ cells pooled with CCR7-negative TemRA cells. The receptors stem from a man aged 25 to 40 in good health.

The DNA of the CDR3 is TGTGCCAGCAGCTTAAGGGCGGGAGTCTCAGATACGCAGTATTTT. Amino acids: CASSLRAGVSDTQYF. This rearrangement joins TRBV11-3 to TRBJ2-3; 7 positions agree with TRBD2. The CDR3 runs to 15 residues. After removal of 2 bases from V and 4 bases from J, the junction contained 6 bases not matched to a gene. The germline gives CDR1 SGHNT, CDR2 YENEEA.

The genes are TRBV10-2 and TRBJ2-5; maybe TRBD1 (6 bases). Germline V gene lookup returns CDR1 WSHSY and CDR2 SAAADI. V lost 4 bases to trimming and J lost 2 bases, with 8 bases between them. CDR3 size: 13 residues. The CDR3 DNA follows: TGCGCCAGCAGTGCTGACAGGCAAGAGACCCAGTACTTC. This sequence encodes CASSADRQETQYF.

The chain combines TRBV18 with TRBJ2-3, with 8 bases identical to TRBD1. This CDR3 region has 16 residues. With 5 bases clipped from V and 5 bases from J, the junction kept 12 bases outside the gene matches. The germline V gene encodes CDR1 KGHSH and CDR2 LQKENI. The chain's CDR3 is CASSEGQDNWGDTQYF. The CDR3 nucleotides read TGTGCCAGCTCAGAGGGACAGGACAACTGGGGAGATACGCAGTATTTT. The full variable domain, rest sourced from reference TRBV18 and TRBJ2-3, is NAGVMQNPRHLVRRRGQEARLRCSPMKGHSHVYWYRQLPEEGLKFMVYLQKENIIDESGMPKERFSAEFPKEGPSILRIQQVVRGDSAAYFCASSEGQDNWGDTQYFGPGTRLTVL.

This chain connects TRBV5-5 to TRBJ1-2, with D possibly being TRBD1 (6 bases). The V and J ends lost 4 bases and 7 bases respectively, with 14 bases between them. Germline CDR1 is SGHKS and CDR2 is YYEKEE (reference sequence). The CDR3 extends over 13 amino acids. The CDR3 loop is CASSDGGARGYTF. Written as DNA, the CDR3 is TGTGCCAGCAGCGACGGGGGGGCGCGTGGCTACACCTTC.

The V gene is TRBV5-5, the J gene TRBJ2-6; D remains ambiguous. V lost 3 bases and J 4 bases, leaving 8 bases between the germline ends. The CDR3 sequence is 14 residues long. Germline V gives CDR1 SGHKS, CDR2 YYEKEE (reference sequence). The CDR3 spells CASSSSYGANVLTF. CDR3 DNA: TGTGCCAGCAGCTCGAGTTACGGGGCCAACGTCCTGACTTTC.

The J gene is TRBJ1-3, the V gene TRBV19, with D unresolved. Germline-derived CDR1 and CDR2 are LNHDA and SQIVND (reference sequence). V was pared by 7 bases and J by 11 bases, with 9 bases between. CDR3 size: 10 residues. Written as DNA, the CDR3 is TGTGCCAGTATCCGGCTCCCCATATATTTT. Translation: CASIRLPIYF.